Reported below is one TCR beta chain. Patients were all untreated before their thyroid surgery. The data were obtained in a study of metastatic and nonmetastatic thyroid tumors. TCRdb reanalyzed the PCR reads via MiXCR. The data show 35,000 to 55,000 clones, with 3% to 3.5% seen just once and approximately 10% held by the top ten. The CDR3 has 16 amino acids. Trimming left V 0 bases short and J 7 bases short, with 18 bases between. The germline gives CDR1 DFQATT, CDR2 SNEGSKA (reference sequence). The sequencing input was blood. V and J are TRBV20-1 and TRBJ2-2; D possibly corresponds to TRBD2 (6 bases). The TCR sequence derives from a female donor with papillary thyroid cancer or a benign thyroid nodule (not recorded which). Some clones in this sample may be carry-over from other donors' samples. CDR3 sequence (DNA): TGCAGTGCTAGAGATCAAGTGAGCGGGCTTGACGGGGAGCTGTTTTTT. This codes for CSARDQVSGLDGELFF.